There are a few counts of the clone carrying this TCR beta chain. Its antigen is unknown. This entry is derived from a study of CD8 T cells in ankylosing spondylitis. Overall study results and limits: Reported data indicate significant enrichment of disease-linked clones within matched ankylosing spondylitis synovial fluid. Within ankylosing spondylitis blood, a TCR beta motif made up of several highly homologous variants appeared to be characteristic. Disease-linked clones, CD8+, were relatively rare in peripheral blood.

With 4 bases removed from V and 6 bases from J, the gap between germline ends came to 13 bases. The CDR3 contains 13 residues. CDR1 and CDR2 (germline): DFQATT, SNEGSKA (reference sequence). TCRdb passed the 5' RACE reads through MiXCR, listing each CDR3 protein once. The sample shows approximately 250,000 distinct CDR3 sequences, 7.5% to 9.5% of them seen only once. This clonotype was sampled from a female donor with ankylosing spondylitis or in good health (not recorded which). Input material: blood, either unsorted or a sorted T cell fraction (not recorded which). The chain links TRBV20-1 to TRBJ1-5, with D maybe TRBD1 (5 bases). Here the CDR3 reads CSAITGGGQPQHF. CDR3 DNA sequence: TGCAGTGCTATAACCGGGGGAGGTCAGCCCCAGCATTTT.